The 4 T cell receptor beta chains in this list originate from one sample, sequenced in a study of cytomegalovirus exposure and HLA in healthy donors. The PCR employed 60 Vbeta primers together with 13 Jbeta primers. Clones were read by immunoSEQ multiplex PCR, and TCRdb kept only the in-frame ones, dropping some. Its table records 200,000 to 250,000 clones. Source material: PBMCs. The receptors shown here come from a girl aged 2 to 10 in good health and CMV-seropositive.

The chain has TRBV27 and TRBJ1-2; D is possibly TRBD1 (6 bases). The CDR3 is 14 amino acids. Trimming took off 3 bases at V and 3 bases at J, with 11 bases between the two ends. Germline V CDR1 and CDR2: MNHEY, SMNVEV (reference sequence). The CDR3 coding sequence is TGTGCCAGCAGTTTGGGGCAGGGGTACTATGGCTACACCTTC. The encoded protein is CASSLGQGYYGYTF.

The chain couples TRBV23-1 to TRBJ2-7; 7 positions match TRBD1. TRBV23-1 is designated an ORF whose function remains uncertain. The CDR3 is made up of 14 amino acids. V lost 2 bases, J lost 5 bases, and 6 bases stayed unmatched. CDR3 sequence (DNA): TGCGCCAGCAGTCAAGAGGGGGCCATCAACGAGCAGTACTTC. Protein product: CASSQEGAINEQYF.

The J gene is TRBJ1-1, the V gene TRBV7-8; D remains unclear. V dropped 5 bases and J dropped 1 base, with 23 bases sitting between them. CDR3 length equals 18 residues. Germline V gene lookup returns CDR1 SGHVS and CDR2 FQNEAQ. As DNA, the CDR3 is TGTGCCAGCAGCCCTAGCAGACAAGGGCTTGGGTGGAACACTGAAGCTTTCTTT. Its protein is CASSPSRQGLGWNTEAFF.

The chain couples TRBV2 to TRBJ2-5, with D perhaps TRBD1 (6 bases). Trimming removed 6 bases at V and 0 bases at J, with 14 bases between. The germline CDR1 and CDR2 sequences are SNHLY and FYNNEI. CDR3 length: 15 residues. The CDR3 spells CASRGSRGYQETQYF. Here the CDR3 DNA reads TGTGCCAGCAGAGGAAGTAGGGGGTACCAAGAGACCCAGTACTTC.